The 32 T cell receptor beta chains listed next were all sequenced from one sample in a study of T-cell reconstitution after alpha-beta-depleted transplantation in children. A library of TCRbeta sequences, prepared with unique molecular identifiers, was generated. TCRdb used MiXCR to reprocess the PCR reads, holding one entry per CDR3 protein. The sample carries about 830,000 distinct CDR3 sequences, less than 20% recorded once. The sample here was PBMCs, mostly from graft donor cells, taken 360 days after TCRalphabeta/CD19-depleted stem cell transplant. The receptors come from a male patient aged 10 to 17 who had a stem cell transplant for acute lymphoblastic leukemia, so the T cells may come from the graft donor.

Only a few counts were recorded for this clonotype. The V gene is TRBV20-1, the J gene TRBJ1-4, with D maybe TRBD1 (5 bases). The V end was cut by 6 bases, the J end by 6 bases, with 8 bases between. The CDR3 extends over 11 amino acids. The germline V gene encodes CDR1 DFQATT and CDR2 SNEGSKA (reference sequence). The CDR3, as DNA: TGCAGTGCAGGGGTGTATGAAAAACTGTTTTTT. Its translation: CSAGVYEKLFF.

The rearrangement joins TRBV5-1 to TRBJ2-1; no reliable D call. V lost 5 bases to trimming and J lost 4 bases, with 19 bases between them. CDR1 and CDR2 from the germline V gene are SGHRS and YFSETQ. This CDR3 is 16 amino acids long. CDR3 sequence (DNA): TGCGCCAGCAGACCGGACCCTTCCTCGGTTTACAATGAGCAGTTCTTC. This sequence encodes CASRPDPSSVYNEQFF.

The chain uses TRBV7-9 and TRBJ2-7, with 8 positions matching TRBD1. V trimming: 8 bases; J trimming: 9 bases; junction bases outside the gene matches: 15. Germline V gene sequence: CDR1 SEHNR, CDR2 FQNEAQ (reference sequence). This CDR3 region has 14 residues. CDR3 protein: CASDPGQERYRQYF. The DNA for the CDR3 is TGTGCCAGCGACCCGGGACAGGAACGTTATAGGCAGTACTTC. Drawing the rest from reference TRBV7-9 and TRBJ2-7, the complete variable domain is DTGVSQNPRHKITKRGQNVTFRCDPISEHNRLYWYRQTLGQGPEFLTYFQNEAQLEKSRLLSDRFSAERPKGSFSTLEIQRTEQGDSAMYLCASDPGQERYRQYFGPGTRLTVT.

This clonotype has ten or more counts. The chain has TRBV4-2 and TRBJ2-2, with D perhaps TRBD2 (6 bases). Trimming cost V 1 base and J 2 bases, with 23 bases left between them. The CDR3 covers 20 residues. Germline V gene lookup returns CDR1 LGHNA and CDR2 YNFKEQ. The DNA of the CDR3 is TGTGCCAGCAGCCAAGGGTTAGGGACTCTGGGAGAGATTAACACCGGGGAGCTGTTTTTT. Protein product: CASSQGLGTLGEINTGELFF.

The chain employs TRBV12-5 and TRBJ1-2; no clear D gene. Trimming took 1 base from V and 4 from J, leaving 4 bases between them. The CDR3 totals 12 residues. The germline V gene encodes CDR1 LGHNT and CDR2 FRNRAP. CDR3 region: CASGLETYGYTF. The CDR3 nucleotides read TGTGCTAGTGGTTTGGAGACCTATGGCTACACCTTC.

This clonotype was counted a few times. The J gene is TRBJ2-7, the V gene TRBV19; D remains unclear. V was pared by 7 bases and J by 6 bases, with 10 bases between. The CDR3 contains 11 residues. Germline CDR1 is LNHDA and CDR2 is SQIVND (reference sequence). CDR3 sequence reads: CASKGFGEQYF. The CDR3 DNA reads TGTGCCAGTAAAGGGTTTGGCGAGCAGTACTTC. Full variable domain (outside the CDR3, taken from reference TRBV19 and TRBJ2-7): DGGITQSPKYLFRKEGQNVTLSCEQNLNHDAMYWYRQDPGQGLRLIYYSQIVNDFQKGDIAEGYSVSREKKESFPLTVTSAQKNPTAFYLCASKGFGEQYFGPGTRLTVT.

V is TRBV29-1 and J is TRBJ1-6; D is perhaps TRBD1 (5 bases). Trimming left V 7 bases short and J 0 bases short, with 16 bases between. The germline V gene encodes CDR1 SQVTM and CDR2 ANQGSEA. The CDR3 covers 16 residues. The CDR3 DNA reads as TGCAGCGGCGGGATGACAGCCAACTCCTATAATTCACCCCTCCACTTT. This sequence encodes CSGGMTANSYNSPLHF.

The J gene is TRBJ2-1, the V gene TRBV7-3; 8 bases agree with TRBD2. Germline CDR1 SGHTA, CDR2 FQGTGA. The CDR3 covers 16 residues. J lost 7 bases, V lost 1 base, and 9 bases had no gene match. CDR3 nucleotides: TGTGCCAGCAGCTTAAAGGGCCGAGGACTAGCAAATGAGCAGTTCTTC. Translation gives CASSLKGRGLANEQFF.

This clonotype was counted many times. This sequence joins TRBV2 and TRBJ2-3; tentative D call: TRBD2 (5 bases). The CDR3 totals 15 residues. Germline V CDR1 and CDR2: SNHLY, FYNNEI. V gave up 3 bases and J gave up 2 bases, with 12 bases separating them. For the CDR3, the DNA is TGTGCCAGCAGTGATCGGGGATCATACACAGATACGCAGTATTTT. This gives the protein CASSDRGSYTDTQYF. Looking up the rest from reference TRBV2 and TRBJ2-3 gives the full variable domain: EPEVTQTPSHQVTQMGQEVILRCVPISNHLYFYWYRQILGQKVEFLVSFYNNEISEKSEIFDDQFSVERPDGSNFTLKIRSTKLEDSAMYFCASSDRGSYTDTQYFGPGTRLTVL.

The chain joins TRBV18 to TRBJ2-5; possibly TRBD2 for D (5 bases). Germline V gene sequence: CDR1 KGHSH, CDR2 LQKENI. The CDR3 loop spans 14 amino acids. The V and J ends lost 1 base and 2 bases respectively, with 8 bases between them. The CDR3 reads CASSPRGKQETQYF. The DNA for the CDR3 is TGTGCCAGCTCACCACGAGGGAAGCAAGAGACCCAGTACTTC.

The chain is built from TRBV20-1 and TRBJ1-4; D perhaps matches TRBD1 (5 bases). CDR1 and CDR2 (germline): DFQATT, SNEGSKA (reference sequence). The CDR3 contains 14 residues. Deletions cut 3 bases from V and 6 bases from J, with 14 bases between. The CDR3 coding sequence is TGCAGTGCTAGGCGGAGGGGACGACATGAAAAACTGTTTTTT. Its translation is CSARRRGRHEKLFF.

V usage is TRBV20-1 and J usage is TRBJ1-2, with D possibly being TRBD1 (6 bases). Germline-derived CDR1 and CDR2 are DFQATT and SNEGSKA (reference sequence). The length of the CDR3 is 14 residues. Deletions cut 5 bases from V and 3 bases from J, with 16 bases between. CDR3: CSALTGKDYYGYTF. CDR3 in DNA: TGCAGTGCTCTCACAGGGAAGGACTACTATGGCTACACCTTC.

The CDR3 DNA reads TGTGCCAGCAGCTTAGGAGCGTGGAGCAATCAGCCCCAGCATTTT. It yields the protein CASSLGAWSNQPQHF. The V call is TRBV5-8, the J call TRBJ1-5, with no clear D. Trimming stripped 2 bases from V and 1 base from J, with 10 bases between. The germline V gene has CDR1 SGHTS and CDR2 YDEGEE. CDR3 length: 15 residues.

This clonotype was observed many times. This chain connects TRBV20-1 to TRBJ2-2; D is possibly TRBD1 or TRBD2 (5 bases each). Trimming cost V 5 bases and J 2 bases, with 15 bases left between them. CDR1 is DFQATT, CDR2 SNEGSKA, per germline (reference sequence). The CDR3 is made up of 15 amino acids. CDR3 DNA sequence: TGCAGTGCTCCCGACGGGACGAGAAACACCGGGGAGCTGTTTTTT. Translating it yields CSAPDGTRNTGELFF.

This chain uses TRBV24-1 with TRBJ1-2; possible D gene TRBD1, 5 bases. The CDR3 covers 13 residues. The ends were cut back, 2 bases at V and 5 bases at J, with 8 bases in the middle. Germline V gene data show CDR1 as KGHDR and CDR2 as SFDVKD. The CDR3 DNA sequence: TGTGCCACCAGTGATTACAGGTCTTATGGCTACACCTTC. Protein: CATSDYRSYGYTF.

This clonotype appeared a few times. V and J are TRBV5-1 and TRBJ1-6; D uncertain. The CDR3 spans 16 residues. Deletions cut 3 bases from V and 5 bases from J, with 15 bases between. Germline CDR1 SGHRS, CDR2 YFSETQ. The CDR3 is CASSSAPQLHNSPLHF. CDR3 sequence (DNA): TGCGCCAGCAGCTCGGCTCCGCAGCTCCATAATTCACCCCTCCACTTT.

This clonotype came up once. This chain uses TRBV5-5 with TRBJ1-5; no clear D gene. CDR3 length: 17 amino acids. Germline loops: CDR1 SGHKS, CDR2 YYEKEE (reference sequence). Trimming cost V 0 bases and J 4 bases, with 17 bases left between them. The CDR3 is CASSLGWASSLNQPQHF. For the CDR3, the DNA is TGTGCCAGCAGCTTGGGTTGGGCCAGTTCGCTAAATCAGCCCCAGCATTTT.

This clonotype was found once. One base away lies a much larger clone, so this may be a sequencing read error. This chain joins TRBV7-2 and TRBJ2-3, with 9 bases that match TRBD2. Losses at the gene ends were 4 bases for V and 7 bases for J; bases not matched to a gene: 9. This CDR3 has 15 amino acids. Germline V CDR1 and CDR2: SGHTA, FQGNSA. The CDR3 region has the DNA TGTGCCAGCAGCTCTCTCGGGACTAGCTGGAATACGCAGTATTTT. Encoded protein: CASSSLGTSWNTQYF.

V usage is TRBV12-3 or TRBV12-4 and J usage is TRBJ2-7; TRBD1 matches 10 bases. The CDR3 sequence is 16 residues long. Trimming removed 6 bases from V and 3 bases from J; junction bases left unmatched: 11. Written as DNA, the CDR3 is TGTGCCAGCAGCCCAAGAGGAGGACAGGGGGTCTACGAGCAGTACTTC. Protein: CASSPRGGQGVYEQYF.

This clonotype came up once. The V call is TRBV6-5, the J call TRBJ1-1, with D hard to call. The CDR3 runs to 15 residues. The germline V gene encodes CDR1 MNHEY and CDR2 SVGAGI. Trimming left V 0 bases short and J 5 bases short, with 13 bases between. CDR3: CASSYSIFGGTEAFF. The CDR3 DNA is TGTGCCAGCAGTTACTCGATTTTCGGCGGGACTGAAGCTTTCTTT.

This clonotype was seen ten or more times. The chain couples TRBV9 to TRBJ1-5; TRBD1 is a possible D gene (6 bases). Trimming stripped 4 bases from V and 1 base from J, with 12 bases between. This CDR3 has 15 residues. Germline V gives CDR1 SGDLS, CDR2 YYNGEE. Written as DNA, the CDR3 is TGTGCCAGCAGCCCAGGGACACACAGCAATCAGCCCCAGCATTTT. Residues: CASSPGTHSNQPQHF.

The chain carries TRBV14 and TRBJ2-3; D is undetermined. The CDR3 has 15 residues. Trimming shortened V by 3 bases and J by 0 bases, and 10 bases separated the two germline ends. Germline CDR1 and CDR2: SGHDN and FVKESK. CDR3 protein: CASSHRQTSTDTQYF. DNA of the CDR3: TGTGCCAGCAGCCATCGGCAGACCAGCACAGATACGCAGTATTTT.

The CDR3: CASSPVTQGQRAFF. The CDR3 nucleotides read TGTGCCAGCTCACCCGTGACACAGGGCCAAAGAGCTTTCTTT. This chain connects TRBV18 to TRBJ1-1; weak D call: TRBD1 (6 bases). The CDR3 totals 14 residues. V lost 3 bases and J lost 10, with 18 bases in between. CDR1 is KGHSH and CDR2 is LQKENI in the germline V gene. Full variable domain (remainder filled in from reference TRBV18 and TRBJ1-1): NAGVMQNPRHLVRRRGQEARLRCSPMKGHSHVYWYRQLPEEGLKFMVYLQKENIIDESGMPKERFSAEFPKEGPSILRIQQVVRGDSAAYFCASSPVTQGQRAFFGQGTRLTVV.

This clonotype was observed a few times. The chain recombines TRBV7-8 with TRBJ2-1; 10 bases are shared with TRBD2. The germline CDR1 and CDR2 sequences are SGHVS and FQNEAQ. The CDR3 runs 15 residues. The ends lost 5 bases at V and 4 bases at J; junction bases unmatched: 5. CDR3 residues: CASSVSSGGYNEQFF. The CDR3 bases are TGTGCCAGCAGCGTATCTAGCGGGGGTTACAATGAGCAGTTCTTC.

The rearrangement links TRBV29-1 to TRBJ2-5, with D unresolved. Trimming removed 2 bases at V and 0 bases at J, with 10 bases between. The CDR3 runs 14 residues. In germline, CDR1 is SQVTM, CDR2 ANQGSEA. Here the CDR3 reads CSVEFRSYQETQYF. CDR3 bases: TGCAGCGTTGAATTTCGCAGTTACCAAGAGACCCAGTACTTC.

The chain carries TRBV27 and TRBJ1-6; unclear D gene. Between the trimmed V and J ends, which lost 3 bases and 0 bases, there was a span of 21 bases. Germline-derived CDR1 and CDR2 are MNHEY and SMNVEV (reference sequence). The CDR3 extends over 20 amino acids. Here the CDR3 reads CASSLYRERRRSSYNSPLHF. The CDR3 DNA is TGTGCCAGCAGTTTGTATCGTGAACGCAGGAGAAGCTCCTATAATTCACCCCTCCACTTT.

This clonotype came up a few times. This chain joins TRBV5-6 and TRBJ1-2, with D hard to call. The CDR3 spans 14 residues. In germline, CDR1 is SGHDT, CDR2 YYEEEE. Trimming cost V 4 bases and J 4 bases, with 14 bases left between them. CDR3 region: CASSLYTDVYGYTF. The CDR3 region has the DNA TGTGCCAGCAGCCTTTATACGGATGTCTATGGCTACACCTTC.

The V gene is TRBV5-5, the J gene TRBJ2-7, with TRBD1 as a possible D gene (5 bases). Per the germline V gene, CDR1 is SGHKS and CDR2 is YYEKEE (reference sequence). Trimming stripped 2 bases from V and 2 bases from J, with 23 bases between. This CDR3 contains 18 residues. Written as DNA, the CDR3 is TGTGCCAGCAGCTTTCGGGCAGGGTTCCTTTACCCGACCTACGAGCAGTACTTC. Its protein product is CASSFRAGFLYPTYEQYF.

This clonotype was seen ten or more times. This chain uses TRBV9 with TRBJ2-7, with D possibly TRBD2 on 5 matching bases. The germline CDR1 and CDR2 sequences are SGDLS and YYNGEE. V was cut by 0 bases and J by 5 bases, with 12 bases left in between. The CDR3 has 14 residues. CDR3 DNA sequence: TGTGCCAGCAGCGTAGGGGGTAGCGTACACGAGCAGTACTTC. Protein: CASSVGGSVHEQYF.

Concerning this clonotype itself: An end of the junction does not agree with germline; a read error may underlie this. This chain joins TRBV4-1 and TRBJ2-1; 7 nucleotides line up with TRBD1. Germline assignment: CDR1 MGHRA and CDR2 YSYEKL. The CDR3 has 15 residues. CDR3 amino acids: CASNQIGQDASPQFF. CDR3 DNA sequence: TGCGCCAGCAACCAAATAGGACAGGACGCTTCCCCACAGTTCTTC.

The chain links TRBV5-1 to TRBJ2-1; 7 positions match TRBD2. Trimming took 0 bases from V and 0 from J; bases not matched to a gene: 6. Per the germline V gene, CDR1 is SGHRS and CDR2 is YFSETQ. CDR3 size: 17 residues. The CDR3 loop reads CASSLGSGLSSYNEQFF. For the CDR3, the DNA is TGCGCCAGCAGCTTGGGTAGCGGGCTGAGCTCCTACAATGAGCAGTTCTTC. The full variable domain, completed using reference TRBV5-1 and TRBJ2-1, is KAGVTQTPRYLIKTRGQQVTLSCSPISGHRSVSWYQQTPGQGLQFLFEYFSETQRNKGNFPGRFSGRQFSNSRSEMNVSTLELGDSALYLCASSLGSGLSSYNEQFFGPGTRLTVL.

The chain links TRBV2 to TRBJ2-7; unclear D gene. Germline lookup yields CDR1 SNHLY and CDR2 FYNNEI. V was cut by 3 bases and J by 5 bases, with 11 bases left in between. There are 13 residues in the CDR3. The chain's CDR3 is CASSDETRDEQYF. In nucleotides, the CDR3 is TGTGCCAGCAGTGATGAGACTCGGGACGAGCAGTACTTC.